Listed below are T cell receptor beta chains from one sample, sequenced in a study of T-cell memory formation after mild COVID-19. A single record per CDR3 protein comes from TCRdb applying MiXCR to the 5' RACE reads. This table holds fewer than 500,000 distinct CDR3 sequences, 25% found once. Material for sequencing was PBMCs or a T cell subset sorted from them (not recorded which). The receptors were sampled from an adult woman who had mild COVID-19 (a few samples of this study predate the infection). Cell type and time point are not known. CDR3s include the opening cysteine and the closing phenylalanine or tryptophan. Each record gives: V gene, clone size, J gene, D gene, CDR3 DNA, CDR3 protein. The D gene is left open where the match is weak. The size of a clone is reported for some rows only, either as once, few or many, or as a class for expanded clones.

>TRBV30|.|TRBJ1-3|.
TGTGCCTGGACCCGGGTAGACAGTCAGTTTGGTGGAAACACCATATATTTT
CAWTRVDSQFGGNTIYF
>TRBV4-3|.|TRBJ2-1|.
TGCGCCAGCAGCCAAGAAGTGGGAGGCCCGTCCTCCTACAATGAGCAGTTCTTC
CASSQEVGGPSSYNEQFF
>TRBV19|.|TRBJ2-1|TRBD1
TGTGCCAGTAGAGCCGGGACAGGGTCCTACAATGAGCAGTTCTTC
CASRAGTGSYNEQFF
>TRBV3-1|.|TRBJ2-3|.
TGTGCCAGCAGCCAAGAGGCTACGCAGTATTTT
CASSQEATQYF
>TRBV20-1|.|TRBJ1-1|.
TGCAGTGCTGCAAAGCGAAGGGTTGGTGCGTTGAACACTGAAGCTTTCTTT
CSAAKRRVGALNTEAFF
>TRBV14|few|TRBJ2-5|.
TGTGCCAGCAGCCAATTCCATGGGTTAGAGGAGACCCAGTACTTC
CASSQFHGLEETQYF
>TRBV7-7|.|TRBJ1-6|.
TGTGCTAGCAGCTTTGGGACCCTCTATAATTCACCCCTCCACTTT
CASSFGTLYNSPLHF
>TRBV18|.|TRBJ1-5|.
TGTGCCAGCTCACCACTGAGAGGAACGAGCAATCAGCCCCAGCATTTT
CASSPLRGTSNQPQHF
>TRBV5-6|many|TRBJ2-2|.
TGCGCCAGCAGCTTGGCCACCGGGGAGCTGTTTTTT
CASSLATGELFF
>TRBV18|few|TRBJ2-1|.
TGTGCCAGCTCACTGAGCACAGGGTCTAACAATGAGCAGTTCTTC
CASSLSTGSNNEQFF
>TRBV5-1|few|TRBJ2-1|.
TGCGCCAGCGGAGGAGACACCTACAATGAGCAGTTCTTC
CASGGDTYNEQFF
>TRBV19|few|TRBJ2-7|.
TGTGCCAGTAGTATTATCGGGGGCGCGTCCTACGAGCAGTACTTC
CASSIIGGASYEQYF
>TRBV20-1|few|TRBJ2-7|TRBD1
TGCAGTGCTAATAACAGGGGGCCCCTCTACGAGCAGTACTTC
CSANNRGPLYEQYF
>TRBV9|.|TRBJ2-1|.
TGTGCCAGCAGCGGGGCGACTACTACCCTTGAGCAGTTCTTC
CASSGATTTLEQFF
>TRBV20-1|few|TRBJ2-7|TRBD2
TGCAGTGCTAGCCCCACTAGCGGGGGGGTCTCCTACGAGCAGTACTTC
CSASPTSGGVSYEQYF
>TRBV11-2|.|TRBJ2-7|.
TGTGCCAGCAGCTTGGGCCCGGGAGTAAAAGAGCAGTACTTC
CASSLGPGVKEQYF
>TRBV7-2|.|TRBJ2-5|TRBD1
TGTGCCAGCAGCCCTGACAGGGCGGTGGAGACCCAGTACTTC
CASSPDRAVETQYF
>TRBV9|.|TRBJ1-1|TRBD1
TGTGCCAGCAGCGTAGTAGGGACAGTGCCGAACACTGAAGCTTTCTTT
CASSVVGTVPNTEAFF
>TRBV5-6|.|TRBJ2-1|.
TGTGCCAGCAGCTTTTACGGGAGAGGTGCCAATGAGCAGTTCTTC
CASSFYGRGANEQFF
>TRBV5-4|.|TRBJ2-7|.
TGTGCCAGCAGCTTCGGGAGGGGGCAGTACGAGCAGTACTTC
CASSFGRGQYEQYF
>TRBV18|.|TRBJ2-3|.
TGTGCCAGCTCACCACGTTCAGGAGCAGATACGCAGTATTTT
CASSPRSGADTQYF
>TRBV12-5|.|TRBJ2-1|.
TGTGCTAGTGGTCAGAAAGGGGGGAGCACCTACAATGAGCAGTTCTTC
CASGQKGGSTYNEQFF
>TRBV5-1|.|TRBJ2-2|.
TGCGCCAGCGGCTTGTCACCCCCCGGGGAGCTGTTTTTT
CASGLSPPGELFF
>TRBV15|few|TRBJ2-1|.
TGTGCCACCAGCAGAGCTCTGGCGGGTGAGCAGTTCTTC
CATSRALAGEQFF
>TRBV29-1|many|TRBJ2-2|.
TGCAGCGGTCGACAGGCCGGCGGGGAGCTGTTTTTT
CSGRQAGGELFF
>TRBV4-3|.|TRBJ2-3|.
TGCGCCAGCAGCCAAGTGATCAGCGGAAGCACAGATACGCAGTATTTT
CASSQVISGSTDTQYF
>TRBV20-1|.|TRBJ2-1|TRBD2
TGCAGTGCTAGCCTAGCGGGAGCCTCCGCCCCTTTTGGCAATGAGCAGTTCTTC
CSASLAGASAPFGNEQFF
>TRBV20-1|few|TRBJ2-5|.
TGCAGTGCTAGTAGCTGGGACAACCAAGAGACCCAGTACTTC
CSASSWDNQETQYF
>TRBV7-8|.|TRBJ2-5|.
TGTGCCAGCAGCTCCTCTAGGGATCCAGCCCCAATATTCGCCAAGACCCAGTACTTC
CASSSSRDPAPIFAKTQYF
>TRBV12-3/TRBV12-4|many|TRBJ2-7|TRBD1
TGTGCCAGCAGCCCGACAGGGGGGTACGAGCAGTACTTC
CASSPTGGYEQYF
>TRBV11-2|many|TRBJ2-3|TRBD1
TGTGCCAGCAGGACAGGGATGTCAGATACGCAGTATTTT
CASRTGMSDTQYF
>TRBV20-1|few|TRBJ2-7|TRBD2
TGCAGTGCTAGTCCCGGGACTAGCGGGGCTACTACCTACGAGCAGTACTTC
CSASPGTSGATTYEQYF
>TRBV6-5|.|TRBJ2-5|TRBD2
TGTGCCAGCAGGGTAGCGGGGGTGGAGACCCAGTACTTC
CASRVAGVETQYF
>TRBV2|few|TRBJ1-1|TRBD1
TGTGCCAGCAGTGAGCGGAGGGGGCGCGGGACTGAAGCTTTCTTT
CASSERRGRGTEAFF
>TRBV18|.|TRBJ1-1|.
TGTGCCAGCTCACCACTGGCTACGTGGGCTGAAGCTTTCTTT
CASSPLATWAEAFF
>TRBV4-1|few|TRBJ2-7|TRBD2
TGCGCCAGCAGCCAATCGAACCTAGCGGGGGACTCCTACGAGCAGTACTTC
CASSQSNLAGDSYEQYF
>TRBV15|few|TRBJ2-7|TRBD1
TGTGCCACCAGCAGAGTACGCGAGGGACAGTCCTACGAGCAGTACTTC
CATSRVREGQSYEQYF
>TRBV6-5|.|TRBJ1-2|TRBD1
TGTGCCAGCACCTACCTGGCAGGGGGCCTTGGCTACACCTTC
CASTYLAGGLGYTF
>TRBV20-1|.|TRBJ2-3|.
TGCAGTGCCAGGGGTTCTAGTTTTTTGGTAGATACGCAGTATTTT
CSARGSSFLVDTQYF
>TRBV12-3/TRBV12-4|.|TRBJ2-1|.
TGTGCCAGCAGTGCACCGCGGGGGCCGGAGTACAATGAGCAGTTCTTC
CASSAPRGPEYNEQFF
>TRBV6-4|.|TRBJ2-3|.
TGTGCCAGCAGTGAACGAGGTGGTAGCACAGATACGCAGTATTTT
CASSERGGSTDTQYF
>TRBV7-9|few|TRBJ2-1|TRBD1
TGTGCCAGCAGCCCAGTAATGGACAGGGCGAATGAGCAGTTCTTC
CASSPVMDRANEQFF
>TRBV6-6|.|TRBJ1-5|TRBD1
TGTGCCAGCAGTTACGTGACAGGGGATAGCAATCAGCCCCAGCATTTT
CASSYVTGDSNQPQHF
>TRBV6-4|.|TRBJ2-3|TRBD2
TGTGCCAGCTCGGCAGCGGGGGGGCCCACAGATACGCAGTATTTT
CASSAAGGPTDTQYF
>TRBV5-5|.|TRBJ2-3|TRBD1
TGTGCCAGCAGCAGAGGGACAGGAGGAGATACGCAGTATTTT
CASSRGTGGDTQYF
>TRBV7-6|few|TRBJ2-2|.
TGTGCCAGCAGCTTAGAACAGCTACAGCGCGGGGAGCTGTTTTTT
CASSLEQLQRGELFF
>TRBV4-2|.|TRBJ2-1|TRBD2
TGTGCCAGCGCTGGGGCGGGAGCTGACAATGAGCAGTTCTTC
CASAGAGADNEQFF
>TRBV6-6|many|TRBJ2-7|TRBD1
TGTGCCAGCACCCAGACAGGGGGCAACGAGCAGTACTTC
CASTQTGGNEQYF
>TRBV5-1|.|TRBJ2-5|TRBD1
TGCGCCAGCAGCTTGGAGGGGGCGGAGGAGACCCAGTACTTC
CASSLEGAEETQYF
>TRBV12-3/TRBV12-4|few|TRBJ1-1|.
TGTGCCAGCAGTTTAACGGGGGGTTCAAGGAGAGCTTTCTTT
CASSLTGGSRRAFF
>TRBV7-8|.|TRBJ2-5|TRBD2
TGTGCCAGCAGCCCTTTAGCGGGTTGGGAGACCCAGTACTTC
CASSPLAGWETQYF
>TRBV5-6|.|TRBJ1-1|.
TGTGCCAGCAGCTTTGGGGACGGGGGGAACACTGAAGCTTTCTTT
CASSFGDGGNTEAFF